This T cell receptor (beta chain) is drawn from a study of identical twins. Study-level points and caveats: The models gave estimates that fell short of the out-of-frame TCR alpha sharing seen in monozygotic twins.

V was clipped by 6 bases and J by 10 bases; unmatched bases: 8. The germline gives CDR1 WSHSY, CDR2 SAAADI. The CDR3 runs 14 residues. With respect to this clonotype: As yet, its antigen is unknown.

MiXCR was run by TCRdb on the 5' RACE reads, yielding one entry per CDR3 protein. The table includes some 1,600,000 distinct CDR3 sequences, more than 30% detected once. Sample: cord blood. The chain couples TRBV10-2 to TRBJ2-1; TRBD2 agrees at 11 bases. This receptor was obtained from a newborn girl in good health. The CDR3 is CASSPTSGAYEQFF. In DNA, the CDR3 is TGCGCCAGCAGCCCGACTAGCGGGGCCTACGAGCAGTTCTTC.